Presented here are 4 T cell receptor beta chains from one specimen sequenced in a study of blood T cell repertoires in COVID-19. The repertoire was sequenced with immunoSEQ multiplex PCR; TCRdb's copy has only in-frame clones and lacks some. Among roughly 400,000 clones listed, roughly 87% were seen once. The sample taken for sequencing was PBMCs or T cells enriched from blood (not recorded which). The receptors originated from a middle-aged woman with acute COVID-19.

The chain carries TRBV11-2 and TRBJ1-1, with D unresolved. CDR3 size: 13 residues. V was cut by 0 bases and J by 5 bases, with 7 bases left in between. Germline lookup yields CDR1 SGHAT and CDR2 FQNNGV. The CDR3 loop is CASSLDLGTEAFF. The DNA of the CDR3 is TGTGCCAGCAGCTTAGATCTCGGGACTGAAGCTTTCTTT.

The CDR3 protein is CSASLSGGTTDTQYF. DNA for the CDR3: TGCAGTGCTAGTCTCAGCGGGGGAACAACAGATACGCAGTATTTT. V gene TRBV20-1 combines with J gene TRBJ2-3, with 8 nucleotides matching TRBD2. This CDR3 spans 15 amino acids. The ends lost 3 bases at V and 3 bases at J; junction bases unmatched: 8. Germline CDR1 is DFQATT and CDR2 is SNEGSKA (reference sequence).

DNA for the CDR3: TGTGCCAGCAGTGAAGCGCGAGGATCCGGGGTAGGGGCCAACGTCCTGACTTTC. This translates into CASSEARGSGVGANVLTF. This chain links TRBV6-1 with TRBJ2-6, with a tentative D call TRBD2 (5 bases). The CDR3 runs to 18 residues. Germline V gene sequence: CDR1 MNHNS, CDR2 SASEGT. The V end lost 0 bases, the J end lost 4 bases, and 16 bases lay between the germline ends.

As for this clone: At one of its ends the junction is not consistent with the germline gene, which may arise from a read error. This chain uses TRBV18 with TRBJ1-4, with a possible D match to TRBD1 (6 bases). Germline V gene data show CDR1 as KGHSH and CDR2 as LQKENI. The CDR3 extends over 13 amino acids. CDR3 sequence: CASSPDNRVYLYF. The DNA for the CDR3 is TGTGCCAGCTCACCGGATAACAGGGTCTATCTATATTTT.